This T cell receptor beta chain stems from a study of shared clonotypes between healthy human individuals. Findings of the study overall: Compared with memory subsets, naive subsets generally had larger estimated richness. Shared clonotypes across all four donors exceeded non-shared ones in generation probability.

Concerning this clone: Antigen specificity is unknown.

In the source study's methods: Because ImmunoSEQ provided only junction sequences with no quality scores, the filtering differed. Method: immunoSEQ multiplex PCR; TCRdb's copy keeps in-frame clones and lacks some. V and J calls and clone size are copied from that table; D and trimming were computed from the DNA. Seen here are 850,000 to 1,100,000 clones, around three quarters observed once, and the top ten hold about 0.89%. CDR1 and CDR2 (germline): SGDLS, YYNGEE. V lost 0 bases, J lost 0 bases, and 4 bases lay in between. The CDR3 is 13 amino acids. Sequencing was done on a sample of memory CD4+ T cells from PBMCs. Subset here: CD45RA-negative fraction. V is TRBV9 and J is TRBJ2-7; D is unresolved. The receptor was derived from a man in his late teens or twenties in good health. Some clones in this sample may be carry-over from other donors' samples. The CDR3 DNA is TGTGCCAGCAGCGTAGAGCCCTCCTACGAGCAGTACTTC. Residues: CASSVEPSYEQYF. Complete variable domain (other parts from reference TRBV9 and TRBJ2-7): DSGVTQTPKHLITATGQRVTLRCSPRSGDLSVYWYQQSLDQGLQFLIQYYNGEERAKGNILERFSAQQFPDLHSELNLSSLELGDSALYFCASSVEPSYEQYFGPGTRLTVT.